The 8 T cell receptor beta chains presented below share a single source sample, sequenced in a study of blood T cell repertoires in COVID-19. Assay used: immunoSEQ multiplex PCR; TCRdb lists only in-frame clones, some missing. The top ten hold 5.4% of the sample, which has about 85,000 clones, 70% to 90% seen once. The sample taken for sequencing was peripheral blood. These receptors all come from a man in his sixties with acute or convalescent COVID-19.

The genes are TRBV5-1 and TRBJ1-1; maybe TRBD1 (5 bases). The V gene lost 0 bases and the J gene lost 0 bases, with 12 bases spanning the gap. This CDR3 has 16 residues. The germline V gene encodes CDR1 SGHRS and CDR2 YFSETQ. CDR3 sequence (DNA): TGCGCCAGCAGCTTGGCCCCACAGGAACTGAACACTGAAGCTTTCTTT. Its translation is CASSLAPQELNTEAFF.

The rearrangement links TRBV6-2 or TRBV6-3 to TRBJ2-4; the match to TRBD2 covers 10 bases. Trimming cost V 2 bases and J 4 bases; bases outside gene matches: 11. The CDR3 spans 18 residues. Germline values: CDR1 MNHEY, CDR2 SVGEGT. The CDR3 spells CASSYTAGAGGLKNIQYF. The CDR3 DNA is TGTGCCAGCAGTTACACCGCGGGAGCGGGGGGGTTGAAAAACATTCAGTACTTC.

The J gene is TRBJ1-1, the V gene TRBV6-5, with unresolved D. Germline values: CDR1 MNHEY, CDR2 SVGAGI. CDR3 length equals 13 residues. Trimming left V 5 bases short and J 4 bases short, with 11 bases between. The CDR3 DNA reads as TGTGCCAGCAGTAAGGAGGGCGGCACTGAAGCTTTCTTT. The encoded protein is CASSKEGGTEAFF.

The rearrangement joins TRBV19 to TRBJ1-3, with D possibly TRBD1 on 5 matching bases. The CDR3 length is 14 residues. The germline CDR1 and CDR2 sequences are LNHDA and SQIVND (reference sequence). Trimming stripped 8 bases from V and 2 bases from J, with 13 bases between. CDR3 amino acids: CASSARVPGNTIYF. The CDR3 nucleotides are TGTGCCAGTTCGGCCAGGGTTCCTGGAAACACCATATATTTT.

The chain employs TRBV4-2 and TRBJ2-1, with 13 bases aligning to TRBD2. Germline assignment: CDR1 LGHNA and CDR2 YNFKEQ. Germline trimming cut 5 bases from V and 6 bases from J; bases unmatched to any gene: 4. The CDR3 length is 15 residues. The CDR3 coding sequence is TGTGCCAGCAGCGTAACTAGCGGGGGGGCCAATGAGCAGTTCTTC. Its protein product is CASSVTSGGANEQFF.

This sequence joins TRBV2 and TRBJ1-2, with 9 bases aligning to TRBD1. With 8 bases clipped from V and 7 bases from J, the junction kept 11 bases outside the gene matches. The CDR3 is 14 amino acids. Germline CDR1 reads SNHLY; CDR2 reads FYNNEI. CDR3 DNA: TGTGCCAGCGTCGAAACAGGGGGCGAGTCTGGCTACACCTTC. Its translation is CASVETGGESGYTF.

The chain combines TRBV30 with TRBJ2-3; TRBD1 might be the D (5 bases). The germline CDR1 and CDR2 sequences are GTSNPN and SVGIG (reference sequence). V was shortened by 0 bases and J by 0 bases, with 10 bases between the two germline ends. The CDR3 has 15 amino acids. The CDR3 protein is CAWSVGAASTDTQYF. CDR3 bases: TGTGCCTGGAGTGTAGGGGCTGCTAGCACAGATACGCAGTATTTT.

The chain links TRBV12-3 or TRBV12-4 to TRBJ1-1; no firm D call. The V end was cut by 6 bases, the J end by 1 base, with 9 bases between. The length of the CDR3 is 13 residues. For the CDR3, the DNA is TGTGCCAGCAGCTTCTTCAGGAACACTGAAGCTTTCTTT. Translation: CASSFFRNTEAFF.